This T cell receptor beta chain was sequenced during a study of control samples from healthy donors and cancer patients. Sequencing used immunoSEQ multiplex PCR; TCRdb keeps in-frame clones, though not all of them. The sample comprises approximately 100,000 clones, 75% to 95% of which are singletons, and about 4% rests with the top ten. The germline V and J ends were trimmed by 4 bases and 4 bases, with 19 bases remaining between them. CDR3 length: 16 residues. In germline, CDR1 is KGHSY, CDR2 FQNENV. The genes are TRBV16 and TRBJ1-2, with D possibly TRBD1 on 6 matching bases. The material sequenced was blood. This receptor was taken from a woman between 18 and 30 years old in good health. The CDR3 region is CASSLANRAGSYGYTF. DNA for the CDR3: TGTGCCAGCAGCCTTGCAAACAGGGCGGGGAGCTATGGCTACACCTTC. Using reference TRBV16 and TRBJ1-2 for the parts outside the CDR3, the full variable domain is GEEVAQTPKHLVRGEGQKAKLYCAPIKGHSYVFWYQQVLKNEFKFLISFQNENVFDETGMPKERFSAKCLPNSPCSLEIQATKLEDSAVYFCASSLANRAGSYGYTFGSGTRLTVV.